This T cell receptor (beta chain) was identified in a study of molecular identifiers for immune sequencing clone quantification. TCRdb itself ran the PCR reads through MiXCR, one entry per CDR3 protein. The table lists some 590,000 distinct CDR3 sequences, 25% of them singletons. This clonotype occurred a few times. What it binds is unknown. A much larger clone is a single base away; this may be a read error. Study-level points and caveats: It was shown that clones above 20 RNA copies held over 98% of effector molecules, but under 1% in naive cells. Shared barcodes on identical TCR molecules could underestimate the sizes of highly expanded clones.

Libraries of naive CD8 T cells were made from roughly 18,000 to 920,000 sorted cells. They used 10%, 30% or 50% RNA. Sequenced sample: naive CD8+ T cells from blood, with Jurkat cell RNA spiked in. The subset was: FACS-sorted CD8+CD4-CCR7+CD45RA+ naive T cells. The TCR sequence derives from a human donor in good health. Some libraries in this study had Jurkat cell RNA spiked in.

The DNA of the CDR3 is TGTGCCGGCAGTTCCTCGGATACGCAGTATTTT. It codes for CAGSSSDTQYF. The rearrangement joins TRBV28 to TRBJ2-3; D is ambiguous. From germline, CDR1 is MDHEN and CDR2 SYDVKM. The CDR3 contains 11 residues.